One and the same sample provided the 6 T cell receptor beta chains below, sequenced in a study of blood T cell repertoires in COVID-19. Profiled with immunoSEQ multiplex PCR; TCRdb holds only in-frame clones, not every one. Of 150,000 to 200,000 clones listed, approximately 88% are singletons. The material sequenced was peripheral blood. The receptors come from a man aged 60 to 75 with acute or convalescent COVID-19.

The rearrangement links TRBV2 to TRBJ1-5; D uncertain. The length of the CDR3 is 19 residues. V dropped 0 bases and J dropped 0 bases, with 18 bases sitting between them. Germline V lookup: CDR1 SNHLY, CDR2 FYNNEI. The CDR3 nucleotides are TGTGCCAGCAGTGAAGCGCTTCTTTTACCGAGCTTTAGCAATCAGCCCCAGCATTTT. The encoded protein is CASSEALLLPSFSNQPQHF.

The chain is built from TRBV3-1 (or the pseudogene TRBV3-2) and TRBJ2-5; 14 bases match TRBD2. CDR3 length: 18 residues. Germline loops: CDR1 LGHDT, CDR2 YNNKEL (reference sequence). Trimming at V came to 4 bases and at J to 4 bases, leaving 11 bases not matched to a gene. The CDR3 DNA reads TGTGCCAGCAGCCTTCGACTAGCGGGGGGGCGGGAGGCAGAGACCCAGTACTTC. Protein product: CASSLRLAGGREAETQYF.

The rearrangement joins TRBV6-6 to TRBJ1-5; no firm D call. The V end lost 6 bases, the J end lost 5 bases, and 11 bases lay between the germline ends. The CDR3 covers 13 residues. From germline, CDR1 is MNHNY and CDR2 SVGAGI (reference sequence). The CDR3 is CASRFFGDQPQHF. In DNA, the CDR3 is TGTGCCAGCAGATTCTTCGGGGATCAGCCCCAGCATTTT.

The V call is TRBV7-8, the J call TRBJ1-6, with 7 bases aligning to TRBD1. The ends lost 5 bases at V and 7 bases at J; junction bases unmatched: 8. This CDR3 region has 15 residues. Germline V gene sequence: CDR1 SGHVS, CDR2 FQNEAQ. The CDR3 reads CASSPRQGENSPLHF. CDR3 nucleotides: TGTGCCAGCAGCCCCCGACAGGGTGAAAATTCACCCCTCCACTTT.

The V gene is TRBV6-5, the J gene TRBJ2-2, with D perhaps matching TRBD1 (6 bases). CDR3 length: 14 residues. Trimming took off 8 bases at V and 3 bases at J, with 13 bases between the two ends. Germline CDR1 MNHEY, CDR2 SVGAGI. CDR3 residues: CASSYRADTGELFF. The CDR3 bases are TGTGCCAGCTCCTACAGGGCGGACACCGGGGAGCTGTTTTTT.

The chain employs TRBV6-5 and TRBJ1-5; 7 bases match TRBD1. The CDR3 loop spans 14 amino acids. Trimming cost V 8 bases and J 1 base; bases outside gene matches: 5. Germline V CDR1 and CDR2: MNHEY, SVGAGI. The CDR3 region is CASSGQISNQPQHF. As DNA, the CDR3 is TGTGCCAGCTCGGGACAGATCAGCAATCAGCCCCAGCATTTT.